The clone carrying this T cell receptor beta chain came up many times. This sample is part of a study of human T cells and chemical hapten exposure. Original handling: TCR counts had a median of approximately 87,000 per sample and spanned about 23,224 to 690,600. One entry per CDR3 protein results from TCRdb running MiXCR on the 5' RACE reads. The V and J calls shown here were made by TCRdb, not taken from the authors' results. Among about 140,000 distinct CDR3 sequences listed, 4.1% were seen once. Researchers extracted total RNA from unfractionated whole blood. The CDR3 has 17 amino acids. CDR1 and CDR2 from the germline V gene are KGHSH and LQKENI. V shed 3 bases, J shed 9 bases, and the junction held 12 bases outside the gene matches.

This TCR came from a female donor in good health. This chain connects TRBV18 to TRBJ1-5, with 12 positions matching TRBD1. The DNA for the CDR3 is TGTGCCAGCTCACCCTCCGGGACAGGGGGCGCGGGGTCGCCCCAGCATTTT. Amino acid sequence: CASSPSGTGGAGSPQHF.